Listed below are T cell receptor beta chains from one sample, sequenced in a study of T cell responses to AZD1222 COVID-19 vaccine. Assay: immunoSEQ multiplex PCR; the TCRdb copy retains only in-frame clones and omits some. This sample has some 150,000 clones, with 90% found just once. The sample was peripheral blood, taken on day 0 of AZD1222 vaccination. All receptors derive from an adult in good health. The CDR3 runs from the conserved cysteine through the conserved F or W. D genes are given only for firm matches. Expanded clones get a size class; other rows say once, few or many, or leave the size out.

>TRBV19|-|once|TRBJ2-2
TGTGCCAGTAGTATATTTGAGGGGGAGCTGTTTTTT
CASSIFEGELFF
>TRBV27|-|-|TRBJ2-5
TGTGCCAGCAGTTTACTCTCAGGGGTTAACGCCGAAGAGACCCAGTACTTC
CASSLLSGVNAEETQYF
>TRBV28|-|-|TRBJ2-7
TGTGCCAGCAGTTTCGCCGGGACACTCTCCTACGAGCAGTACTTC
CASSFAGTLSYEQYF
>TRBV18|-|once|TRBJ1-1
TGTGCCAGCTCACCAGCCAGGGTTGAATTAAAGGGGAACACTGAAGCTTTCTTT
CASSPARVELKGNTEAFF
>TRBV25-1|-|-|TRBJ1-5
TGTGCCAGCAGTGGACGACAGGGCAATCAGCCCCAGCATTTT
CASSGRQGNQPQHF
>TRBV10-2|-|-|TRBJ1-5
TGCGCCAGCAGGGAGGGACTTATCAATCAGCCCCAGCATTTT
CASREGLINQPQHF
>TRBV7-2|TRBD1|-|TRBJ1-2
TGTGCCAGCAGCGTGGAGGACAGGGGGAGCTATGGCTACACCTTC
CASSVEDRGSYGYTF
>TRBV19|-|-|TRBJ2-7
TGTGCCAGTAGTATAGCGGAGGGGTACTACGAGCAGTACTTC
CASSIAEGYYEQYF
>TRBV10-3|-|-|TRBJ1-1
TGTGCCATCAGTCCCGGACGGAACTCGAACACTGAAGCTTTCTTT
CAISPGRNSNTEAFF
>TRBV7-6|TRBD1|once|TRBJ2-3
TGTGCCAGCAGCCCCTACCCCGGGACAGGGGCCGATACGCAGTATTTT
CASSPYPGTGADTQYF
>TRBV7-2|TRBD2|-|TRBJ2-7
TGTGCCAGCAGCTTAGAGGCGGGAGCCCCCCACGAGCAGTACTTC
CASSLEAGAPHEQYF
>TRBV3-1/TRBV3-2|-|once|TRBJ2-4
TGTGCCAGCAGCCTGACCAAACAGCAAAACATTCAGTACTTC
CASSLTKQQNIQYF
>TRBV11-2|-|few|TRBJ1-2
TGTGCCAGCAGCCCCCAGCAGGGCCCCTATGGCTACACCTTC
CASSPQQGPYGYTF
>TRBV28|-|-|TRBJ2-7
TGTGCCAGCAGTTTATGGGACACAAAGCGGTACGAGCAGTACTTC
CASSLWDTKRYEQYF
>TRBV28|-|-|TRBJ1-4
TGTGCCAGCAGTTTGGGGTTAAATGAAAAACTGTTTTTT
CASSLGLNEKLFF
>TRBV6-4|TRBD2|-|TRBJ2-3
TGTGCCAGCAGTGACGGGCTAGCGGGCGCAGATACGCAGTATTTT
CASSDGLAGADTQYF
>TRBV5-5|-|-|TRBJ1-6
TGTGCCAGCAGCTTGGGTGGGGAGGTCACCCTCCACTTT
CASSLGGEVTLHF
>TRBV5-6|-|-|TRBJ1-2
TGTGCCAGCAGCCAAGGACAGCTCTTCTTTGGCTACACCTTC
CASSQGQLFFGYTF